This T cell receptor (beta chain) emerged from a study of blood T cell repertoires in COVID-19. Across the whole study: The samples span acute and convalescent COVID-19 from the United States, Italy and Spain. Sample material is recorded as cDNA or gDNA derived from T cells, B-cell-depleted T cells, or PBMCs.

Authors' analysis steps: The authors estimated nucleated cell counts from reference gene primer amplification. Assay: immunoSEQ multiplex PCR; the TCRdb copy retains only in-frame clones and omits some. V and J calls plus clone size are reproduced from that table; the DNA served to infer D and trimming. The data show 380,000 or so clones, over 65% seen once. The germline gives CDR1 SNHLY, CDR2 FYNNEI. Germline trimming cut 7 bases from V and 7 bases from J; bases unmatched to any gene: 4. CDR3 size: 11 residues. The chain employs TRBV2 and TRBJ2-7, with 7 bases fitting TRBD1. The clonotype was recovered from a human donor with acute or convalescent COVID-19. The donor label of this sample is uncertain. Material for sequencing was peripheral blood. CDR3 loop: CASTQGQEQYF. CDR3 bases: TGTGCCAGCACTCAGGGACAGGAGCAGTACTTC.